The sequence of this T cell receptor (beta chain) was determined in a study of blood T cell repertoires in COVID-19. Study-level background: Sites in the United States, Italy and Spain provided acute and convalescent COVID-19 samples. Nucleic acid was either cDNA or gDNA, and it came from T cells, B-cell-depleted T cells, or PBMCs.

Original data processing: Counts of nucleated cells, estimated from reference gene primer amplification, were obtained. Method: immunoSEQ multiplex PCR; TCRdb's copy keeps in-frame clones and lacks some. That table supplies the V and J calls and clone size; D and trimming were determined from the DNA. This repertoire shows 250,000 to 300,000 clones, more than 85% found once; its top ten account for approximately 4%. Trimming removed 3 bases at V and 7 bases at J, with 21 bases between. Germline CDR1 reads SQVTM; CDR2 reads ANQGSEA. The CDR3 is 15 residues long. Sequencing was done on a sample of peripheral blood. The TCR sequence derives from a young man with active or convalescent COVID-19. J is TRBJ2-5 and V is TRBV29-1, with D unclear. The DNA for the CDR3 is TGCAGCGTTGATAGTACAGTTGGCCGATATGGGACCCAGTACTTC. Translation: CSVDSTVGRYGTQYF. The whole variable domain, filled in from reference TRBV29-1 and TRBJ2-5, reads SAVISQKPSRDICQRGTSLTIQCQVDSQVTMMFWYRQQPGQSLTLIATANQGSEATYESGFVIDKFPISRPNLTFSTLTVSNMSPEDSSIYLCSVDSTVGRYGTQYFGPGTRLLVL.